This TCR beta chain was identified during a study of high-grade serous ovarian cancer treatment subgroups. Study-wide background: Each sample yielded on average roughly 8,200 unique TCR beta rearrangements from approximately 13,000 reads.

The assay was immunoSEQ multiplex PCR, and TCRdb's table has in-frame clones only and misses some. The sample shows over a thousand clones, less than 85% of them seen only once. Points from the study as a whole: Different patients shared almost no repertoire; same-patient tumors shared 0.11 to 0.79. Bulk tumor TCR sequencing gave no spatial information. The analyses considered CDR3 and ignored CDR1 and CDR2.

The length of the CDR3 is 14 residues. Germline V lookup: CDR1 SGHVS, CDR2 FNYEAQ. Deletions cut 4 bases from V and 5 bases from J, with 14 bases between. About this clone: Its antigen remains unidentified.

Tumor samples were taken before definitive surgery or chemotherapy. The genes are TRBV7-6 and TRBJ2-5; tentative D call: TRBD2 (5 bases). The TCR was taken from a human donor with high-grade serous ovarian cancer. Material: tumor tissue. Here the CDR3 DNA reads TGTGCCAGCAGCTCAGCCTCGGGCGGGGAGACCCAGTACTTC. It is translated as CASSSASGGETQYF.